These T cell receptor beta chains were read from a single sample in a study of blood T cell repertoires in COVID-19. Profiled with immunoSEQ multiplex PCR; TCRdb holds only in-frame clones, not every one. Of some 120,000 clones in the sample, approximately 92% were seen once. Sequencing was done on a sample of peripheral blood. The receptors stem from a man between 70 and 80 years old with active or convalescent COVID-19. Both conserved end residues are part of each CDR3. A D gene is named only where the DNA matches it firmly. Only some rows state a clone size, as once, few, many or a class for expanded clones.

J gene	clone size	V gene	D gene	CDR3 protein	CDR3 DNA
TRBJ1-4	-	TRBV28	TRBD1	CASTSQQGGREKLFF	TGTGCCAGCACCTCACAACAGGGGGGCAGGGAAAAACTGTTTTTT
TRBJ2-1	-	TRBV5-1	-	CASSLVPGPNEQFF	TGCGCCAGCAGCTTGGTTCCAGGGCCCAATGAGCAGTTCTTC
TRBJ2-7	once	TRBV25-1	-	CASSDPWGSSYEQYF	TGTGCCAGCAGTGACCCCTGGGGCAGCTCCTACGAGCAGTACTTC
TRBJ2-1	-	TRBV5-5	-	CASLANSYNEQFF	TGTGCCAGCTTAGCGAACTCCTACAATGAGCAGTTCTTC
TRBJ1-3	-	TRBV7-2	-	CASSFFRNSGNTIYF	TGTGCCAGCAGCTTCTTCAGGAACTCTGGAAACACCATATATTTT
TRBJ1-5	-	TRBV19	-	CASSITNYSNQPQHF	TGTGCCAGTAGTATCACAAATTATAGCAATCAGCCCCAGCATTTT
TRBJ2-3	-	TRBV11-1	-	CASSLPTGIPTDTQYF	TGTGCCAGCAGCCTCCCTACAGGTATCCCCACAGATACGCAGTATTTT
TRBJ1-1	-	TRBV28	-	CASRRQLNTEAFF	TGTGCCAGCAGGCGGCAGTTGAACACTGAAGCTTTCTTT
TRBJ1-4	-	TRBV19	TRBD1	CASSIPGQGQINEKLFF	TGTGCCAGTAGTATACCGGGACAGGGGCAAATTAATGAAAAACTGTTTTTT
TRBJ2-6	-	TRBV2	-	CASRGAFGANVLTF	TGTGCCAGCAGGGGAGCCTTTGGGGCCAACGTCCTGACTTTC
TRBJ2-5	-	TRBV5-5	-	CASSWGGETQYF	TGTGCCAGCAGCTGGGGCGGAGAGACCCAGTACTTC
TRBJ1-6	-	TRBV20-1	TRBD1	CSASSGTGQSSPLHF	TGCAGTGCTAGTTCCGGGACAGGGCAAAGTTCACCCCTCCACTTT
TRBJ2-5	-	TRBV9	-	CASSERGAQGETQYF	TGTGCCAGCAGCGAGCGTGGGGCCCAGGGAGAGACCCAGTACTTC
TRBJ2-7	-	TRBV6-5	-	CASSYGSDPYEQYF	TGTGCCAGCAGTTACGGAAGCGACCCCTACGAGCAGTACTTC
TRBJ2-1	-	TRBV7-9	TRBD2	CASSEGGTSYNEQFF	TGTGCCAGCAGTGAGGGAGGGACCTCCTACAATGAGCAGTTCTTC
TRBJ2-7	-	TRBV6-5	TRBD1	CASSSWDRPYEQYF	TGTGCCAGCAGTTCCTGGGACAGGCCGTACGAGCAGTACTTC
TRBJ1-5	-	TRBV19	TRBD1	CASSQRGQGSNQPQHF	TGTGCCAGTTCTCAGAGGGGGCAGGGCAGCAATCAGCCCCAGCATTTT
TRBJ1-2	-	TRBV28	TRBD1	CASTVDRDYGYTF	TGTGCCAGCACCGTTGACAGGGACTATGGCTACACCTTC
TRBJ1-1	-	TRBV5-6	TRBD1	CASSSQPGDSRFAEAFF	TGTGCCAGCAGCTCGCAGCCTGGGGACAGTCGTTTTGCTGAAGCTTTCTTT
TRBJ2-2	-	TRBV7-3	-	CASSSSRGANGELFF	TGTGCCAGCAGCTCCTCACGGGGAGCGAACGGGGAGCTGTTTTTT
TRBJ2-6	-	TRBV6-2/TRBV6-3	-	CASSPSQGGRTGANVLTF	TGTGCCAGCAGTCCCTCACAGGGGGGGAGGACTGGGGCCAACGTCCTGACTTTC
TRBJ1-5	-	TRBV28	-	CASSVGGSTNQPQHF	TGTGCCAGCAGTGTCGGAGGGTCCACCAATCAGCCCCAGCATTTT
TRBJ1-1	-	TRBV28	-	CASSFYKQGKRTEAFF	TGTGCCAGCAGTTTCTATAAACAGGGTAAGAGGACTGAAGCTTTCTTT
TRBJ2-7	-	TRBV3-1/TRBV3-2	-	CASSPGTRLPEQYF	TGTGCCAGCAGCCCCGGGACTCGTCTACCCGAGCAGTACTTC
TRBJ2-1	-	TRBV6-2/TRBV6-3	-	CASSSPAAVHNEQFF	TGTGCCAGCAGTAGCCCCGCGGCGGTCCACAATGAGCAGTTCTTC
TRBJ2-5	-	TRBV5-1	-	CASSLATIQETQYF	TGCGCCAGCTCACTAGCCACTATCCAAGAGACCCAGTACTTC
TRBJ2-7	-	TRBV29-1	-	CSVTRGGGRYEQYF	TGCAGCGTGACCCGTGGGGGCGGGAGATACGAGCAGTACTTC
TRBJ2-1	-	TRBV24-1	TRBD1	CATAGTGGWNEQFF	TGTGCCACCGCCGGGACAGGGGGCTGGAATGAGCAGTTCTTC
TRBJ2-5	-	TRBV21-1	-	CASSGNSGQGKYQETQYF	TGTGCCAGCAGCGGGAACTCCGGACAGGGGAAGTACCAAGAGACCCAGTACTTC